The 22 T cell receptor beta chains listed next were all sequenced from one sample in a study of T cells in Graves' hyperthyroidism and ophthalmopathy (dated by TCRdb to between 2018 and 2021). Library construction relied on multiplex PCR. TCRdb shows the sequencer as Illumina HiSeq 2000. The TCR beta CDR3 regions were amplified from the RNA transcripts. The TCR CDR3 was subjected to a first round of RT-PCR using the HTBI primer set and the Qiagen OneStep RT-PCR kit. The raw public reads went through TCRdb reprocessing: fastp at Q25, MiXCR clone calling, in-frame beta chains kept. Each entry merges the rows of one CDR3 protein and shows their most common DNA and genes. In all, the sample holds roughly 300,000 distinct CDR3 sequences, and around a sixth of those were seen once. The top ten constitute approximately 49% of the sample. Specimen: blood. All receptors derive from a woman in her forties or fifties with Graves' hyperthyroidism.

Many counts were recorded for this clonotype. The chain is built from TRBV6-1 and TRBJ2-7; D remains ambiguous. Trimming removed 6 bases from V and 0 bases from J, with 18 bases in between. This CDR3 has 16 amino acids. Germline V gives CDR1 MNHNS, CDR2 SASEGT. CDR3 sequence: CASSTTRSQHSYEQYF. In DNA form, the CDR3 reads TGTGCCAGCAGCACAACACGTTCTCAGCACTCCTACGAGCAGTACTTC.

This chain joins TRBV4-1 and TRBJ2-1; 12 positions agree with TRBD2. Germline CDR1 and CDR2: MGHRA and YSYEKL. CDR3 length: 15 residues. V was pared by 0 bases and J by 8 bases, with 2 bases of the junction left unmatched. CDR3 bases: TGCGCCAGCAGCCAAGACCCTAGCGGGGGGGATGAGCAGTTCTTC. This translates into CASSQDPSGGDEQFF.

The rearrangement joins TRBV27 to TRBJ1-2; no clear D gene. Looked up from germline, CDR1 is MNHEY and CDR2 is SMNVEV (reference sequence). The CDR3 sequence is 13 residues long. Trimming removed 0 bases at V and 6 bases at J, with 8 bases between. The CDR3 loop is CASSLSGNHGYTF. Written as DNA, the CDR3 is TGTGCCAGCAGTTTATCAGGGAATCATGGCTACACCTTC.

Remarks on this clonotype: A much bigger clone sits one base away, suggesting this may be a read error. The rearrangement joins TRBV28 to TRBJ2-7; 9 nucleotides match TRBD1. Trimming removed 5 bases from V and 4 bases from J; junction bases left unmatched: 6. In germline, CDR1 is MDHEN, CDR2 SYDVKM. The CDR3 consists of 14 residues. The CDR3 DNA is TGTGCCAGCAGTCCCGGGACAGGGATGTACGAGCAGTACTTC. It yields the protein CASSPGTGMYEQYF. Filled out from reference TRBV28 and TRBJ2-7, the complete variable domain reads DVKVTQSSRYLVKRTGEKVFLECVQDMDHENMFWYRQDPGLGLRLIYFSYDVKMKEKGDIPEGYSVSREKKERFSLILESASTNQTSMYLCASSPGTGMYEQYFGPGTRLTVT.

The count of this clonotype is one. DNA for the CDR3: TGTGCCAGCAGTGATTTACCGGGGGAAAAGGATCAGCCCCAGCATTTT. It translates to CASSDLPGEKDQPQHF. J is TRBJ1-5 and V is TRBV27, with D possibly being TRBD1 (5 bases). Germline assignment: CDR1 MNHEY and CDR2 SMNVEV (reference sequence). This CDR3 region has 16 residues. V lost 5 bases and J lost 5, with 19 bases in between.

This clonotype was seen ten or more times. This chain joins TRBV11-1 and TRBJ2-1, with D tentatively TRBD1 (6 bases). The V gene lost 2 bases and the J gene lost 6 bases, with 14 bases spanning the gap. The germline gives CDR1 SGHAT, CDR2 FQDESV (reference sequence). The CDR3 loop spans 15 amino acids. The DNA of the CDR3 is TGTGCCAGCAGCTTATCTATACAGGGCGGCAATGAGCAGTTCTTC. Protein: CASSLSIQGGNEQFF.

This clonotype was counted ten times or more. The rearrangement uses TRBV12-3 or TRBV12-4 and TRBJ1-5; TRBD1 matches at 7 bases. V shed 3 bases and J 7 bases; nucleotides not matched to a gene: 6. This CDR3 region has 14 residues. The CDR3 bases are TGTGCCAGCAGTTTTGGACAGGTTAGCCAGCCCCAGCATTTT. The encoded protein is CASSFGQVSQPQHF.

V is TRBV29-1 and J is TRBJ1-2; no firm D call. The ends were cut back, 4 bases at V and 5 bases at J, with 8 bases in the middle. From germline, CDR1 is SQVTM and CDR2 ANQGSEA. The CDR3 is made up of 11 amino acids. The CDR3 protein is CSVAASYGYTF. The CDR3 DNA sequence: TGCAGCGTTGCCGCTAGTTATGGCTACACCTTC.

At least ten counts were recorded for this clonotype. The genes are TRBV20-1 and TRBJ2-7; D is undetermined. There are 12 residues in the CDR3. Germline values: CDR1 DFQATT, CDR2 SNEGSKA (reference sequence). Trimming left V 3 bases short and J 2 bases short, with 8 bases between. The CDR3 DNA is TGCAGTGCTAGGGGGTATACCTACGAGCAGTACTTC. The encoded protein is CSARGYTYEQYF.

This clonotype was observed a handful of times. The CDR3 region has the DNA TGCAGCGTTGAGGTCCGGGGGACGAGCACTGAAGCTTTCTTT. It yields the protein CSVEVRGTSTEAFF. This chain links TRBV29-1 with TRBJ1-1; maybe TRBD1 (5 bases). This CDR3 has 14 residues. From germline, CDR1 is SQVTM and CDR2 ANQGSEA. V was cut by 3 bases and J by 4 bases, with 15 bases left in between.

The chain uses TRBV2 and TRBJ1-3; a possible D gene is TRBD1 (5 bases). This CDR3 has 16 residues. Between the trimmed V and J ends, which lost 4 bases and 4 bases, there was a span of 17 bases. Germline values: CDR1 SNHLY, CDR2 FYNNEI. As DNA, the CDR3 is TGTGCCAGCAGTGCCCGGGCAGGGCCGGCAGGAAACACCATATATTTT. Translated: CASSARAGPAGNTIYF. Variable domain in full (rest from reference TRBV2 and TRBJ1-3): EPEVTQTPSHQVTQMGQEVILRCVPISNHLYFYWYRQILGQKVEFLVSFYNNEISEKSEIFDDQFSVERPDGSNFTLKIRSTKLEDSAMYFCASSARAGPAGNTIYFGEGSWLTVV.

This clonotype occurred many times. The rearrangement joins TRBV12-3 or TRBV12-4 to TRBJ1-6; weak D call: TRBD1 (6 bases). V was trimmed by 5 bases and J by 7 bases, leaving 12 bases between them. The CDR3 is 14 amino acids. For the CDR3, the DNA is TGTGCCAGCAGTAAGGACAGCCGAAATTCACCCCTCCACTTT. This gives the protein CASSKDSRNSPLHF.

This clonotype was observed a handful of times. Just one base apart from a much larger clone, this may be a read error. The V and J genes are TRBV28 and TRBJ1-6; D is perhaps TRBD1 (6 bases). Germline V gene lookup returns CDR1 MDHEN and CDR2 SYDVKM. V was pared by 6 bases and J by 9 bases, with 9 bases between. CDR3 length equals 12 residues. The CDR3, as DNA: TGTGCCAGCAGACAGGGTAGTTCACCCCTCCACTTT. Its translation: CASRQGSSPLHF.

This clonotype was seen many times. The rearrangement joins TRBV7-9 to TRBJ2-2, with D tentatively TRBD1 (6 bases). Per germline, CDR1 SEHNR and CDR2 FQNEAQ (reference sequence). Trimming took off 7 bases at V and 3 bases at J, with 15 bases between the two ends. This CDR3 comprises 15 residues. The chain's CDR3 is CASTYQGLYTGELFF. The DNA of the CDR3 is TGTGCCAGCACTTACCAGGGGTTATACACCGGGGAGCTGTTTTTT.

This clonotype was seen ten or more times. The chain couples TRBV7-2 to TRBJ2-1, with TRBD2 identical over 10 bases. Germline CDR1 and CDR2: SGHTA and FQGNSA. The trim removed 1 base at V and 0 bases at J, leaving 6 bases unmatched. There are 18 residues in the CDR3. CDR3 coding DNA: TGTGCCAGCAGCTTAGGCCCTAGCGGGGGTCTCTCCTACAATGAGCAGTTCTTC. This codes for CASSLGPSGGLSYNEQFF. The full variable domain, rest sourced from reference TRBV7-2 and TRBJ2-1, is GAGVSQSPSNKVTEKGKDVELRCDPISGHTALYWYRQSLGQGLEFLIYFQGNSAPDKSGLPSDRFSAERTGGSVSTLTIQRTQQEDSAVYLCASSLGPSGGLSYNEQFFGPGTRLTVL.

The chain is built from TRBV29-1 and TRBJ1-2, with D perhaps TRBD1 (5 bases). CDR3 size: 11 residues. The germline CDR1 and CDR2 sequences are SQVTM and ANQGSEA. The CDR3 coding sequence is TGCAGTTTTCGGGACGGCTATGGCTACACCTTC. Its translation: CSFRDGYGYTF. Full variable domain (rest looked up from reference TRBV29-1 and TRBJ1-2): SAVISQKPSRDICQRGTSLTIQCQVDSQVTMMFWYRQQPGQSLTLIATANQGSEATYESGFVIDKFPISRPNLTFSTLTVSNMSPEDSSIYLCSFRDGYGYTFGSGTRLTVV.

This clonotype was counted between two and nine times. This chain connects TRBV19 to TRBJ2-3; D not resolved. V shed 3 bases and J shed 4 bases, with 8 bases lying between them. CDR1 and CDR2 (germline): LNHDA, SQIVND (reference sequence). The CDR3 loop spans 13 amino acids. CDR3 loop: CASSMGWADTQYF. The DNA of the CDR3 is TGTGCCAGTAGTATGGGCTGGGCAGATACGCAGTATTTT.

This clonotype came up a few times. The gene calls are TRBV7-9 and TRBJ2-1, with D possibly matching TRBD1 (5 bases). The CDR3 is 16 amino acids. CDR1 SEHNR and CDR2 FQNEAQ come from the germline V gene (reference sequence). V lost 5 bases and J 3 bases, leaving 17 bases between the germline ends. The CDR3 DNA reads TGTGCCAGCAGCCAAAGGGGCGGCATATTCTACAATGAGCAGTTCTTC. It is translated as CASSQRGGIFYNEQFF.

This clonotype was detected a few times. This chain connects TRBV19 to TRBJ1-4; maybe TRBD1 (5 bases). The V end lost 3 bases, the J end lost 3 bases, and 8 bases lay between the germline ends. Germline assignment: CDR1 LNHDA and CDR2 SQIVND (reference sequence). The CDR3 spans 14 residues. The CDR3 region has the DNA TGTGCCAGTAGTATGGGCAGGGCTAATGAAAAACTGTTTTTT. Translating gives CASSMGRANEKLFF.

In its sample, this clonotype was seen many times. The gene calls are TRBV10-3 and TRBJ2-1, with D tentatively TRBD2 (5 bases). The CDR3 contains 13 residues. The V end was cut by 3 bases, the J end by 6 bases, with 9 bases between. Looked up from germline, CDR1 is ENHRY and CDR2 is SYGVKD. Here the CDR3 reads CAISDGVFNEQFF. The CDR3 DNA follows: TGTGCCATCAGTGACGGGGTGTTCAATGAGCAGTTCTTC.

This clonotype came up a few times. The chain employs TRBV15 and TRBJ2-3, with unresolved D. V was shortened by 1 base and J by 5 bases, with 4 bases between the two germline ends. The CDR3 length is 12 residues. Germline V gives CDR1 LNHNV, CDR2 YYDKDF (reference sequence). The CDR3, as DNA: TGTGCCACCAGCAGAGGGGAAGATACGCAGTATTTT. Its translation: CATSRGEDTQYF.

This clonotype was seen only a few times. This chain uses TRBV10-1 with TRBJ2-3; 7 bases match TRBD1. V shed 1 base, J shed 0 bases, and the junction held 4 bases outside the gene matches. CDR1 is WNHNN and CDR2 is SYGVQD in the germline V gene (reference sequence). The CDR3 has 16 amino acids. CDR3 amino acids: CASSEFAGGSTDTQYF. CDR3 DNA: TGCGCCAGCAGTGAGTTCGCAGGGGGAAGCACAGATACGCAGTATTTT.